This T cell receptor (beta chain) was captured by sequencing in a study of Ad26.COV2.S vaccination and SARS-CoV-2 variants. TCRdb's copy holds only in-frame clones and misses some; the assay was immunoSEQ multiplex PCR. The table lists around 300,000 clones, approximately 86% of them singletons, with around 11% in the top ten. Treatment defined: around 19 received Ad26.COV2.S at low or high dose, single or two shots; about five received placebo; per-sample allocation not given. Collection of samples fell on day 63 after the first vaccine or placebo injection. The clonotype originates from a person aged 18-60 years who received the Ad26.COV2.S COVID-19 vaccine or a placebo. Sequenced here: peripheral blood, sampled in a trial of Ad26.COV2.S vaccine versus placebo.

CDR3 coding DNA: TGTGCCATCGGTTCGGGAAACATTCAGTACTTC. Amino acids: CAIGSGNIQYF. The chain is built from TRBV10-3 and TRBJ2-4; no clear D. The V gene lost 8 bases and the J gene lost 6 bases, with 8 bases spanning the gap. The CDR3 runs to 11 residues. Germline CDR1 ENHRY, CDR2 SYGVKD.